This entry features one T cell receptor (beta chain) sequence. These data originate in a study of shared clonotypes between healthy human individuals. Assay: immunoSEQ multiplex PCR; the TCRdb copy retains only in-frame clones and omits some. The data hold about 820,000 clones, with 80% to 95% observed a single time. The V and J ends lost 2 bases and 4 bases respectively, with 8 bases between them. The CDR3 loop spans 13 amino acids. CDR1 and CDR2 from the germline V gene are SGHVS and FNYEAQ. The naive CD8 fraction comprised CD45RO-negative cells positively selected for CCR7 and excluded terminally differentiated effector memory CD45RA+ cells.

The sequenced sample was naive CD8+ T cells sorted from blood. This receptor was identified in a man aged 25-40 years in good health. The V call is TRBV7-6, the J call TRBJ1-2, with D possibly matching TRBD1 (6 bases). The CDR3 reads CASSLLGGYGYTF. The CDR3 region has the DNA TGTGCCAGCAGCTTATTAGGGGGCTATGGCTACACCTTC.